The rows below give T cell receptor beta chains drawn from one sample of a study of blood T cell repertoires in COVID-19. Assay: immunoSEQ multiplex PCR; the TCRdb copy retains only in-frame clones and omits some. The top ten hold approximately 2% of the sample, which has about 300,000 clones, about nine tenths seen once. Material for sequencing was peripheral blood. These receptor sequences come from a young woman with COVID-19, enrolled during active disease. CDR3s leave out the opening cysteine and the closing phenylalanine or tryptophan. Some rows mark clone size as missing; the rest say once, few, many or name a class of expanded clone.

TRBJ1-2 . TRBV7-8 ASSLGVRVAYGYT
TRBJ2-5 once TRBV4-1 ASSQASGTQY
TRBJ2-7 . TRBV2 ASSEVEGRISEY
TRBJ1-1 . TRBV3-1/TRBV3-2 ASSQERTGWGRGTEAF
TRBJ1-1 . TRBV11-1 ASSPQGASEAF
TRBJ2-2 . TRBV27 ASGKGDSIPTGELF
TRBJ2-1 . TRBV15 ATSRDPLAGTEQF
TRBJ1-4 . TRBV7-2 ASSAARNEKLF
TRBJ1-2 once TRBV11-2 ASSLGGQAFYGYT
TRBJ1-2 . TRBV6-4 ASSEQGNYGYT
TRBJ2-1 . TRBV21-1 ASSKSNREREQF
TRBJ2-2 . TRBV7-9 ARLSNTGELF
TRBJ1-2 . TRBV6-5 ASQDRASYGYT
TRBJ2-7 . TRBV28 ASSLWDSGANEQY
TRBJ1-2 . TRBV28 ASSLRGRGYT
TRBJ1-6 . TRBV27 ASSADSLLSYNSPLH
TRBJ2-2 . TRBV4-1 ASSQVGGTGGELF
TRBJ1-4 . TRBV24-1 TTLDKHPTNEKLF
TRBJ2-7 . TRBV6-5 ASSYSTQAGGYEQY
TRBJ2-3 . TRBV27 ASSALASTDTQY
TRBJ1-4 . TRBV30 AWTTGMREEKLF
TRBJ1-2 . TRBV18 ASSPRDRSYGYT
TRBJ2-1 . TRBV19 ASSTGTGWNEQF
TRBJ2-2 . TRBV30 AWRGSSGRAEKNTGELF
TRBJ1-2 . TRBV12-3/TRBV12-4 ASSTRGLSGYT
TRBJ1-1 . TRBV5-6 ASSLAVRTVNTEAF
TRBJ1-2 . TRBV5-1 ASSPSDRGLGYT
TRBJ2-5 . TRBV30 AWSVGSRPQQETQY
TRBJ2-1 . TRBV6-1 ASSEVGLAGEVRNEQF
TRBJ2-7 . TRBV28 ASSSPYGAKGYEQY
TRBJ1-2 . TRBV6-5 ASTLMVQGADYT
TRBJ1-1 . TRBV30 AWSRHRLEAF
TRBJ1-2 few TRBV5-4 ASSPAGGANYGYT
TRBJ1-1 . TRBV7-9 ASSLEGVWTEAF
TRBJ1-6 . TRBV28 ASSLEQGNNSPLH